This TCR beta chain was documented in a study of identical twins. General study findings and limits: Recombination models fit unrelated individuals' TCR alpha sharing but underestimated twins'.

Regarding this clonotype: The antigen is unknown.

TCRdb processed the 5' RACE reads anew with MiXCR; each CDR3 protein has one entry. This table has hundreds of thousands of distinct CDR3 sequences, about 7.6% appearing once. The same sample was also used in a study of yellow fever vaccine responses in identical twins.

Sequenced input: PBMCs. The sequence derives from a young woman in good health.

CDR3 sequence reads: CASSLGGGTSYNEQFF. Here the CDR3 DNA reads TGCGCCAGCAGCTTGGGAGGGGGCACGTCCTACAATGAGCAGTTCTTC. The V call is TRBV5-1, the J call TRBJ2-1; 7 nucleotides agree with TRBD1. J lost 1 base, V lost 0 bases, and 4 bases had no gene match. The CDR3 spans 16 residues. Germline lookup yields CDR1 SGHRS and CDR2 YFSETQ.